The 4 T cell receptor beta chains below all came from one sample that was sequenced in a study of regulatory T cells in long-lasting Graves disease. Time point described: persistent/refractory GD, antithyroid drugs over 5 years with positive TRAb. There was RNA extracted from PBMCs, and the TCR library was made from it. Sequencing libraries for TCR beta were prepared with iRepertoire HTBI primers and Arm-PCR of CDR3 regions. TCRdb independently ran MiXCR on the multiplex PCR reads; one entry per CDR3 protein. Of some 470,000 distinct CDR3 sequences in the sample, 20% to 25% are singletons; the top ten hold 7% to 9%. Sequenced material: peripheral blood mononuclear cells (PBMCs), taken when the disease was refractory, from a patient treated with antithyroid drugs. The receptor source for this set is a female donor with Graves disease.

This clonotype was picked up many times. J is TRBJ1-5 and V is TRBV28; 9 positions match TRBD1. With V trimmed by 3 bases and J by 7 bases, 7 bases remained unmatched. Germline CDR1 is MDHEN and CDR2 is SYDVKM. This CDR3 has 15 residues. The CDR3 loop is CASSLRGQGHQPQHF. The CDR3 DNA is TGTGCCAGCAGTTTGAGGGGACAGGGCCACCAGCCCCAGCATTTT.

This clonotype was recorded only once. The CDR3 carries no conserved terminal phenylalanine or tryptophan, so it likely arises from a read error. The chain recombines TRBV3-1 with TRBJ1-2; D may be TRBD1 (5 bases). V lost 0 bases, J lost 2 bases, and 10 bases lay in between. This CDR3 comprises 15 residues. The germline gives CDR1 LGHDT, CDR2 YNNKEL (reference sequence). The CDR3 is CASSQDRRGNYGYTL. As DNA, the CDR3 is TGTGCCAGCAGCCAAGACCGGAGGGGCAACTATGGCTACACCCTC.

The chain carries TRBV6-1 and TRBJ2-1, with 11 bases that match TRBD1. The trim removed 8 bases at V and 2 bases at J, leaving 5 bases unmatched. The germline CDR1 and CDR2 sequences are MNHNS and SASEGT. The CDR3 contains 15 residues. The CDR3 sequence: CASFPGQGAYNEQFF. CDR3 sequence (DNA): TGTGCCAGCTTCCCGGGACAGGGGGCCTACAATGAGCAGTTCTTC.

This clonotype was counted a few times. The CDR3 region has the DNA TGTGCCAGCAGTGCCTTAGCCAGGGGATCTGGAAACACCATATATTTT. Its translation: CASSALARGSGNTIYF. The V and J genes are TRBV6-1 and TRBJ1-3; a weak D match, TRBD1 (6 bases). Germline CDR1 is MNHNS and CDR2 is SASEGT. Deletions cut 4 bases from V and 1 base from J, with 14 bases between. The CDR3 runs 16 residues.